The T cell receptor (beta chain) under discussion was sequenced for a study of cytomegalovirus exposure and HLA in healthy donors. This CDR3 region has 15 residues. Researchers ran the PCR with 60 Vbeta and 13 Jbeta primers. Only in-frame clones appear in the TCRdb table, and some are missing; sequencing was by immunoSEQ multiplex PCR. The top ten clones hold 1.5% to 2% of a sample with some 130,000 clones, approximately 68% of them seen once. V is TRBV1 and J is TRBJ2-7; TRBD2, the table's D call, lacks a check against the DNA. TRBV1 is marked as a pseudogene. This TCR was recovered from a man younger than 45 in good health and CMV-seropositive. The specimen sequenced was PBMCs. The CDR3 DNA sequence: TGCACCAGCAGCCCTTTGGGACTAGCGGGGGACGAGCAGTACTTC. Its translation: CTSSPLGLAGDEQYF.